These T cell receptor beta chains were read from a single sample in a study of cytomegalovirus exposure and HLA in healthy donors. Profiled with immunoSEQ multiplex PCR; TCRdb holds only in-frame clones, not every one. The sample records under 150,000 clones, approximately 80% being singletons. The sequenced material came from PBMCs. Receptors were obtained from a male donor in good health and CMV-seronegative. Both conserved end residues are part of each CDR3. Each record gives: CDR3 protein, CDR3 DNA, V gene, clone size, J gene, D gene. The D gene is left open where the match is weak. Size is stated for part of the rows, as once, few or many counts, or as a class when the clone is expanded.

CDR3aa: CASSLTGGRSYEQYF
CDR3nt: TGTGCCAGCAGTTTGACAGGGGGCCGATCCTACGAGCAGTACTTC
v_gene: TRBV27
abundance: NA
j_gene: TRBJ2-7
d_gene: TRBD1

CDR3aa: CASSLGLAESTDTQYF
CDR3nt: TGCGCCAGCAGCCTGGGACTAGCGGAAAGCACAGATACGCAGTATTTT
v_gene: TRBV5-1
abundance: NA
j_gene: TRBJ2-3
d_gene: TRBD2

CDR3aa: CASSIGGTQPQHF
CDR3nt: TGTGCCAGTAGTATCGGGGGGACTCAGCCCCAGCATTTT
v_gene: TRBV19
abundance: NA
j_gene: TRBJ1-5
d_gene: NA

CDR3aa: CASSQGLAVNEQFF
CDR3nt: TGTGCCAGCAGCCAGGGACTAGCGGTGAATGAGCAGTTCTTC
v_gene: TRBV7-2
abundance: NA
j_gene: TRBJ2-1
d_gene: TRBD2

CDR3aa: CASNSLGREGHTGELFF
CDR3nt: TGCGCCAGCAACTCGTTGGGCCGGGAGGGCCACACCGGGGAGCTGTTTTTT
v_gene: TRBV4-3
abundance: NA
j_gene: TRBJ2-2
d_gene: TRBD2

CDR3aa: CASSQSLQNTEAFF
CDR3nt: TGCGCCAGCAGCCAGTCACTGCAGAACACTGAAGCTTTCTTT
v_gene: TRBV4-1
abundance: NA
j_gene: TRBJ1-1
d_gene: NA

CDR3aa: CASSPGIAMGEQYF
CDR3nt: TGTGCCAGCAGCCCCGGGATCGCTATGGGCGAGCAGTACTTC
v_gene: TRBV2
abundance: NA
j_gene: TRBJ2-7
d_gene: NA

CDR3aa: CASSLTPGQGSTEAFF
CDR3nt: TGTGCCAGCAGCTTAACACCGGGACAGGGAAGCACTGAAGCTTTCTTT
v_gene: TRBV5-4
abundance: few
j_gene: TRBJ1-1
d_gene: TRBD1

CDR3aa: CASSGTGVNEKLFF
CDR3nt: TGTGCCAGCAGTGGGACAGGGGTTAATGAAAAACTGTTTTTT
v_gene: TRBV2
abundance: NA
j_gene: TRBJ1-4
d_gene: TRBD1

CDR3aa: CASSQSGAGQFF
CDR3nt: TGTGCCAGCAGCCAAAGCGGAGCGGGGCAGTTCTTC
v_gene: TRBV6-5
abundance: NA
j_gene: TRBJ2-1
d_gene: NA

CDR3aa: CASSSRSLRSETQYF
CDR3nt: TGTGCCAGCAGTTCAAGAAGCCTTCGGTCAGAGACCCAGTACTTC
v_gene: TRBV28
abundance: NA
j_gene: TRBJ2-5
d_gene: NA

CDR3aa: CAWSRSMLWRTQPQHF
CDR3nt: TGTGCCTGGAGTCGGAGTATGTTATGGCGGACACAGCCCCAGCATTTT
v_gene: TRBV30
abundance: NA
j_gene: TRBJ1-5
d_gene: NA

CDR3aa: CASSLGGGQLGSSLHF
CDR3nt: TGTGCCAGCAGTTTGGGGGGGGGACAATTGGGGTCGTCCCTCCACTTT
v_gene: TRBV28
abundance: NA
j_gene: TRBJ1-6
d_gene: NA

CDR3aa: CASSLGRESSEQYF
CDR3nt: TGTGCCAGCAGCTTAGGACGGGAGAGTAGCGAGCAGTACTTC
v_gene: TRBV7-2
abundance: NA
j_gene: TRBJ2-7
d_gene: NA